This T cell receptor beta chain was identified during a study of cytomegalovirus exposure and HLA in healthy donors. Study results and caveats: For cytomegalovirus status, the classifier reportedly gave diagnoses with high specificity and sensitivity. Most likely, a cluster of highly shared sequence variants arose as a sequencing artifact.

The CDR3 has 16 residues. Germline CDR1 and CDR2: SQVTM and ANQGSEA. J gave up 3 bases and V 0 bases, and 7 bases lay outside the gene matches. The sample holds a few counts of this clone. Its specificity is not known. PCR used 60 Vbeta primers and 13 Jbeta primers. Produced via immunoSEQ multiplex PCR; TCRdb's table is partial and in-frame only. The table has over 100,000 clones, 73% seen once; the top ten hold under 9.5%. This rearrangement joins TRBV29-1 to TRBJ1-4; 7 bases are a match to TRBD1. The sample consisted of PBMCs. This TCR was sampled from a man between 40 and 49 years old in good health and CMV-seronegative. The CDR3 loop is CSVEDPGTASNEKLFF. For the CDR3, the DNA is TGCAGCGTTGAAGACCCCGGGACAGCCTCTAATGAAAAACTGTTTTTT.